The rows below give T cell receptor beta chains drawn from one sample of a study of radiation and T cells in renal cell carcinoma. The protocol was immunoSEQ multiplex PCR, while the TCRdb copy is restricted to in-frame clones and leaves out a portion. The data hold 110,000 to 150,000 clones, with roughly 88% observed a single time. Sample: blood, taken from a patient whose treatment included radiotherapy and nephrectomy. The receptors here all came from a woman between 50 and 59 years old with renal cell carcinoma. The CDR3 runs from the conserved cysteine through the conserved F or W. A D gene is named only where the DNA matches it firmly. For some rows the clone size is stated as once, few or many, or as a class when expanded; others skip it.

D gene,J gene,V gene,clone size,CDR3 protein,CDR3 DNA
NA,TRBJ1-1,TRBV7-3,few,CASSLILSGEAFF,TGTGCCAGCAGCTTAATCTTGTCCGGAGAAGCTTTCTTT
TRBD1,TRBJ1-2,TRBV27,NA,CASSLNAGTGSYGYTF,TGTGCCAGCAGTTTAAACGCCGGGACAGGGAGCTATGGCTACACCTTC
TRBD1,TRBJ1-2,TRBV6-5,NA,CASKPPRTGVYGYTF,TGTGCCAGCAAACCCCCGCGGACAGGAGTCTATGGCTACACCTTC
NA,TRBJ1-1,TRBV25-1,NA,CASSRMNTEAFF,TGTGCCAGCTCCCGGATGAACACTGAAGCTTTCTTT
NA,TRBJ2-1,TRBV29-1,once,CSVTMKSRSSYNEQFF,TGCAGCGTGACAATGAAGAGCCGTAGCTCCTACAATGAGCAGTTCTTC
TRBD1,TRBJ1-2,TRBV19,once,CASSTPGTGYGYTF,TGTGCCAGTAGTACCCCCGGGACAGGGTATGGCTACACCTTC
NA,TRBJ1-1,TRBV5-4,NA,CASSLNTEAFF,TGTGCCAGCAGCCTCAACACTGAAGCTTTCTTT
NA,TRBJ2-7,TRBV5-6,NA,CASSSVTYGGEQYF,TGTGCCAGCAGCTCCGTGACATATGGGGGCGAGCAGTACTTC
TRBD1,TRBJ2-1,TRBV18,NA,CASSPGTGGYNEQFF,TGTGCCAGCTCACCCGGGACAGGGGGATACAATGAGCAGTTCTTC
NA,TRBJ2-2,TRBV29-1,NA,CSVPSTGTANTGELFF,TGCAGCGTCCCCTCAACCGGGACGGCGAACACCGGGGAGCTGTTTTTT
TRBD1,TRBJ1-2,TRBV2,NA,CASMKGQGPGGYTF,TGTGCCAGCATGAAAGGACAGGGTCCTGGTGGCTACACCTTC
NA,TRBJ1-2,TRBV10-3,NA,CAIDSRGFPGYTF,TGTGCCATCGACTCAAGGGGCTTTCCTGGCTACACCTTC
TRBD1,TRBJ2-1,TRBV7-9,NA,CASSPTGARDEQFF,TGTGCCAGCAGTCCGACAGGGGCAAGGGATGAGCAGTTCTTC
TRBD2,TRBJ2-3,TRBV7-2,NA,CASSLTSGGTDTQYF,TGTGCCAGCAGCTTGACTAGCGGGGGCACAGATACGCAGTATTTT
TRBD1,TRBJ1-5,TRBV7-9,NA,CASSSNRGRGVGNQPQHF,TGTGCCAGCAGCTCAAACAGGGGGCGCGGGGTAGGCAATCAGCCCCAGCATTTT
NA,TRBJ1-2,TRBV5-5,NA,CASKFDTGNYGYTF,TGTGCCAGCAAGTTCGACACGGGGAACTATGGCTACACCTTC
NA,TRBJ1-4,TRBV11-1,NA,CASSQPGTTNEKLFF,TGTGCCAGCAGCCAACCAGGGACAACTAATGAAAAACTGTTTTTT
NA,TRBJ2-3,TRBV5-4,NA,CASSSDPTDTQYF,TGTGCCAGCAGCTCAGACCCCACAGATACGCAGTATTTT
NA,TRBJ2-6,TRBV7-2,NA,CASSLGGSGANVLTF,TGTGCCAGCAGCTTAGGTGGCTCTGGGGCCAACGTCCTGACTTTC
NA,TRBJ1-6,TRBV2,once,CASKLQPASDNSPLHF,TGTGCCTCCAAACTACAGCCGGCTTCCGATAATTCACCCCTCCACTTT
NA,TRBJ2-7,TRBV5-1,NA,CASSLAVNYEQYF,TGCGCCAGCAGCTTGGCCGTCAACTACGAGCAGTACTTC
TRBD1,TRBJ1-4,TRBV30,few,CAWSVSRTGEGKLFF,TGTGCCTGGAGTGTATCTCGGACAGGGGAGGGAAAACTGTTTTTT
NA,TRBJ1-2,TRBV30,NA,CAWGQSPRYGYTF,TGTGCCTGGGGACAGAGTCCCAGGTATGGCTACACCTTC
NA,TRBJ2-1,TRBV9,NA,CASSVALGLLSYNEQFF,TGTGCCAGCAGCGTAGCCCTGGGACTTCTCTCCTACAATGAGCAGTTCTTC
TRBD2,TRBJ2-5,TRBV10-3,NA,CAISESISGGTDQKTQYF,TGTGCCATCAGTGAGTCGATTAGCGGGGGGACCGATCAGAAGACCCAGTACTTC
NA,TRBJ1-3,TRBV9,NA,CASSPTTDSGNTIYF,TGTGCCAGCAGCCCAACGACAGACTCTGGAAACACCATATATTTT
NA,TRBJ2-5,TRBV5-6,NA,CASSFRGSETQYF,TGTGCCAGCAGCTTCCGGGGGTCGGAGACCCAGTACTTC
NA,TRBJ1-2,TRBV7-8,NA,CASSLAGSIYGYTF,TGTGCCAGCAGCTTAGCCGGCTCAATCTATGGCTACACCTTC
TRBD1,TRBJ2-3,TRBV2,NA,CATGQGQGADTQYF,TGTGCCACAGGACAGGGGCAAGGGGCAGATACGCAGTATTTT
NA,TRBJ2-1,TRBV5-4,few,CASSTGTFDEQFF,TGTGCCAGCAGTACCGGGACATTCGATGAGCAGTTCTTC
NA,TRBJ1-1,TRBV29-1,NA,CSVAPGRNTEAFF,TGCAGCGTTGCCCCGGGGCGGAACACTGAAGCTTTCTTT
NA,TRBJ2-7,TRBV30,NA,CAWRPRGETYEQYF,TGTGCCTGGAGACCACGAGGGGAAACGTACGAGCAGTACTTC
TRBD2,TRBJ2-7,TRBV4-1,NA,CASSQRVAGSSSYEQYF,TGCGCCAGCAGCCAGAGAGTAGCGGGATCGAGCTCCTACGAGCAGTACTTC
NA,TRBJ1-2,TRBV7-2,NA,CASSLGGGSPDGYTF,TGTGCCAGCAGCTTAGGCGGGGGGTCCCCCGATGGCTACACCTTC
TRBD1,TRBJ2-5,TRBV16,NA,CASSQRRDRAETQYF,TGTGCCAGCAGCCAACGTCGGGACAGGGCAGAGACCCAGTACTTC
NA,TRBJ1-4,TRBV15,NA,CATAKSRVSEKLFF,TGTGCCACTGCTAAGTCAAGGGTTAGTGAAAAACTGTTTTTT
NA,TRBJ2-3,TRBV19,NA,CASSPSFNTDTQYF,TGTGCCAGTAGTCCCTCCTTTAACACAGATACGCAGTATTTT
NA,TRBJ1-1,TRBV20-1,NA,CSARAALEAFF,TGCAGTGCTAGAGCCGCACTTGAAGCTTTCTTT
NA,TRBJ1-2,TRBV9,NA,CASREGGYGYTF,TGTGCCAGCAGGGAAGGGGGCTATGGCTACACCTTC
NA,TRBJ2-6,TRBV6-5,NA,CASGANGAGANVLTF,TGTGCCAGCGGAGCTAACGGAGCTGGGGCCAACGTCCTGACTTTC
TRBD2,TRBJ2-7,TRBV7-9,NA,CASSLEGTSGYEQYF,TGTGCCAGCAGCTTAGAGGGGACTAGCGGGTACGAGCAGTACTTC
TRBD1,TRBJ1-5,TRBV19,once,CASSSGQGGNQPQHF,TGTGCCAGTAGTTCTGGACAGGGGGGCAATCAGCCCCAGCATTTT
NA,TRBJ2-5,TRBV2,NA,CASTTRLGGETQYF,TGTGCCAGCACCACCCGATTGGGGGGAGAGACCCAGTACTTC
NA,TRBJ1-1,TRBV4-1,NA,CASSQERNSVEAFF,TGCGCCAGCAGCCAAGAACGGAACAGCGTTGAAGCTTTCTTT